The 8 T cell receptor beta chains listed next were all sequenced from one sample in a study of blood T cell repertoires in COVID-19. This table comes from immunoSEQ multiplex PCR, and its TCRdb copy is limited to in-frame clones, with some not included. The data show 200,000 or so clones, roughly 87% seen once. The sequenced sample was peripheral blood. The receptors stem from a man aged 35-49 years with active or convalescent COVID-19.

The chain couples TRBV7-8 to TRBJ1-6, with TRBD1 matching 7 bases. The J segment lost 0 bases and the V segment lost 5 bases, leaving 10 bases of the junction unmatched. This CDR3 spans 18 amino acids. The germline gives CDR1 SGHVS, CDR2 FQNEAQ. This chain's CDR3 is CASSRTSGGSSYNSPLHF. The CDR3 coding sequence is TGTGCCAGCAGCCGTACCTCAGGGGGTAGCTCCTATAATTCACCCCTCCACTTT.

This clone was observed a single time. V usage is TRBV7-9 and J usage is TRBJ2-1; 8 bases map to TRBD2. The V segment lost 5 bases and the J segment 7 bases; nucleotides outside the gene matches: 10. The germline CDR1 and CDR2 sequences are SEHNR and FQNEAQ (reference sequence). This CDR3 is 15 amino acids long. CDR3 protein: CASSPLGLVGNEQFF. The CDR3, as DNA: TGTGCCAGCAGCCCCCTGGGACTAGTGGGTAATGAGCAGTTCTTC.

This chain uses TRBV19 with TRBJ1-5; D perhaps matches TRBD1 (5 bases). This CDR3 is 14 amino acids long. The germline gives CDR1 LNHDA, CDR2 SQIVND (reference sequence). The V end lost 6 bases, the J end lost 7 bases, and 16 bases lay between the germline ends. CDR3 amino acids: CASSNQGLGQPQHF. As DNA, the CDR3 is TGTGCCAGTAGCAACCAGGGCCTCGGCCAGCCCCAGCATTTT.

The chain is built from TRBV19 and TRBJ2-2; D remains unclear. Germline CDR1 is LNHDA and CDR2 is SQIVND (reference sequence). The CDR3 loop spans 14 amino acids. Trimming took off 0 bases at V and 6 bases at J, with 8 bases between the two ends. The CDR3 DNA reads TGTGCCAGTAGTATAGATCTCCTCGCCGGGGAGCTGTTTTTT. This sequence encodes CASSIDLLAGELFF.

The CDR3 nucleotides are TGTGCCTGGAGTCCTAGCGGGAGGTCGTCCTACAATGAGCAGTTCTTC. It translates to CAWSPSGRSSYNEQFF. The chain couples TRBV30 to TRBJ2-1, with 11 positions matching TRBD2. Germline V lookup: CDR1 GTSNPN, CDR2 SVGIG (reference sequence). V shed 2 bases, J shed 1 base, and the junction held 4 bases outside the gene matches. The CDR3 spans 16 residues.

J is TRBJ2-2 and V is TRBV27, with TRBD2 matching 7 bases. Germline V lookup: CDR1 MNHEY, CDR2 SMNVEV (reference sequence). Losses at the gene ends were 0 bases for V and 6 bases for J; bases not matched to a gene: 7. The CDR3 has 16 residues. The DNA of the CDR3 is TGTGCCAGCAGTTTATCGGCGGGAGACTTACCCGGGGAGCTGTTTTTT. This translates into CASSLSAGDLPGELFF.

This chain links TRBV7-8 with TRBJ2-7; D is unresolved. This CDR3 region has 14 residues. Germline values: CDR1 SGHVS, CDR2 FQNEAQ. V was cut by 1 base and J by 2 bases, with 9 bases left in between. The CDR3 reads CASSLVLLTYEQYF. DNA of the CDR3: TGTGCCAGCAGCTTAGTGCTATTGACCTACGAGCAGTACTTC.

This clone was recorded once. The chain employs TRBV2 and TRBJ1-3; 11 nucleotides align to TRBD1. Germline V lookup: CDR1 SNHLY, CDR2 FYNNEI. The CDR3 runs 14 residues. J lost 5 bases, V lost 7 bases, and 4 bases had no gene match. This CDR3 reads CASNGQGARNTIYF. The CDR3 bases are TGTGCCAGCAATGGACAGGGGGCACGAAACACCATATATTTT.